The 17 T cell receptor beta chains below all came from one sample that was sequenced in a study of blood T cell repertoires in COVID-19. Assay used: immunoSEQ multiplex PCR; TCRdb lists only in-frame clones, some missing. The sample comprises roughly 340,000 clones, around 87% of which are singletons, and more than 5% rests with the top ten. Sequencing was performed on peripheral blood. Receptors originate from a woman aged 50 to 60 with COVID-19, enrolled during active disease.

This clone has at least ten counts. This chain links TRBV5-1 with TRBJ2-2; 8 nucleotides line up with TRBD1. This CDR3 has 17 amino acids. The V gene's germline CDR1 is SGHRS and CDR2 YFSETQ. The V gene end was trimmed by 1 base and the J gene end by 0 bases; junction bases not matched to a gene: 5. The CDR3 bases are TGCGCCAGCAGCTTGTTCCCGGGACAGGCGAACACCGGGGAGCTGTTTTTT. Translation: CASSLFPGQANTGELFF.

The chain couples TRBV7-3 to TRBJ2-1; TRBD2 matches at 12 bases. This CDR3 contains 15 residues. With 4 bases clipped from V and 4 bases from J, the junction kept 2 bases outside the gene matches. The V gene's germline CDR1 is SGHTA and CDR2 FQGTGA. CDR3 sequence reads: CASSSGLAGYNEQFF. For the CDR3, the DNA is TGTGCCAGCAGCTCCGGACTAGCGGGGTACAATGAGCAGTTCTTC. The full variable domain, in which reference TRBV7-3 and TRBJ2-1 provide the parts outside the CDR3, is GAGVSQTPSNKVTEKGKYVELRCDPISGHTALYWYRQSLGQGPEFLIYFQGTGAADDSGLPNDRFFAVRPEGSVSTLKIQRTERGDSAVYLCASSSGLAGYNEQFFGPGTRLTVL.

V is TRBV19 and J is TRBJ1-2; TRBD1 agrees at 9 bases. The CDR3 is 13 amino acids. Trimming cost V 6 bases and J 8 bases; bases outside gene matches: 7. Germline assignment: CDR1 LNHDA and CDR2 SQIVND (reference sequence). CDR3 DNA: TGTGCCAGTAGGATACAGGGGGCGAAGGGCTACACCTTC. Protein sequence: CASRIQGAKGYTF.

The chain carries TRBV7-2 and TRBJ1-1; 7 bases match TRBD1. Germline V gene lookup returns CDR1 SGHTA and CDR2 FQGNSA. V dropped 5 bases and J dropped 5; count of bases not matched to a gene: 8. The CDR3 totals 14 residues. CDR3 sequence: CASSLDRVRTEAFF. The CDR3 DNA sequence: TGTGCCAGCAGCCTAGACAGGGTTCGAACTGAAGCTTTCTTT.

V usage is TRBV5-6 and J usage is TRBJ2-7; 8 bases are shared with TRBD2. The V and J ends lost 0 bases and 2 bases, in that order; junction bases with no gene match: 1. The CDR3 is 14 residues long. Germline lookup yields CDR1 SGHDT and CDR2 YYEEEE. CDR3 in amino acids: CASSLVLAAYEQYF. The CDR3 DNA is TGTGCCAGCAGCTTGGTACTAGCGGCCTACGAGCAGTACTTC.

The V call is TRBV27, the J call TRBJ2-7; 10 bases agree with TRBD1. Germline CDR1 and CDR2: MNHEY and SMNVEV (reference sequence). The CDR3 is 14 amino acids. V lost 7 bases to trimming and J lost 2 bases; unmatched junction nucleotides: 5. The CDR3 reads CASIRTGGTYEQYF. The CDR3 nucleotides read TGTGCCAGCATCCGGACAGGGGGGACCTACGAGCAGTACTTC.

This clone has a handful of counts. The chain has TRBV5-1 and TRBJ1-5; TRBD1 matches 8 bases. V was pared by 4 bases and J by 6 bases, with 12 bases of the junction left unmatched. In germline, CDR1 is SGHRS, CDR2 YFSETQ. CDR3 length: 16 amino acids. CDR3 sequence (DNA): TGCGCCAGCAGCAATCATCGCAGGGGGCTTTTTCAGCCCCAGCATTTT. This sequence encodes CASSNHRRGLFQPQHF.

This clone has only one observation. Relative to the germline gene, one junction end is altered; a read error may explain this. The chain carries TRBV7-2 and TRBJ2-1, with a possible D match to TRBD2 (6 bases). The CDR3 is made up of 16 amino acids. Looked up from germline, CDR1 is SGHTA and CDR2 is FQGNSA. DNA of the CDR3: TGTGCCAGCAGATTAGAGGGACTTAGCTCCTACAATGAGCAGTTCTTC. Translation: CASRLEGLSSYNEQFF.

The chain joins TRBV20-1 to TRBJ1-2; TRBD1 might be the D (5 bases). The ends were cut back, 3 bases at V and 6 bases at J, with 17 bases in the middle. Germline CDR1 DFQATT, CDR2 SNEGSKA (reference sequence). The CDR3 runs to 14 residues. CDR3 DNA sequence: TGCAGTGCTAGTGGTGACAGACAAGACAATGGCTACACCTTC. Translation: CSASGDRQDNGYTF.

V and J are TRBV24-1 and TRBJ2-2; 8 bases agree with TRBD1. The V gene end was trimmed by 4 bases and the J gene end by 5 bases; junction bases not matched to a gene: 11. Germline values: CDR1 KGHDR, CDR2 SFDVKD. There are 17 residues in the CDR3. CDR3 sequence: CATSDYGQGARTGELFF. The CDR3 bases are TGTGCCACCAGTGACTATGGACAGGGAGCTAGGACCGGGGAGCTGTTTTTT.

This chain uses TRBV5-8 with TRBJ2-5; TRBD1 matches 7 bases. The CDR3 covers 14 residues. The V gene's germline CDR1 is SGHTS and CDR2 YDEGEE. Trimming at V came to 4 bases and at J to 1 base, leaving 4 bases not matched to a gene. The DNA of the CDR3 is TGTGCCAGCAGCCCGGGACAGATCCAAGAGACCCAGTACTTC. It specifies CASSPGQIQETQYF.

This clone was seen only once. This chain uses TRBV5-1 with TRBJ1-2; D not resolved. Between the trimmed V and J ends, which lost 5 bases and 5 bases, there was a span of 13 bases. Looked up from germline, CDR1 is SGHRS and CDR2 is YFSETQ. This CDR3 contains 13 residues. CDR3 sequence (DNA): TGCGCCAGCAGTCTAGTTCCGGGGTATGGCTACACCTTC. It specifies CASSLVPGYGYTF.

J is TRBJ2-7 and V is TRBV27, with 9 nucleotides matching TRBD2. CDR1 MNHEY and CDR2 SMNVEV come from the germline V gene (reference sequence). The CDR3 contains 15 residues. V was pared by 3 bases and J by 5 bases, with 8 bases of the junction left unmatched. CDR3 in amino acids: CASSLLAGVVHEQYF. Here the CDR3 DNA reads TGTGCCAGCAGTTTGTTAGCGGGAGTTGTCCACGAGCAGTACTTC.

This clone was seen more than once but under ten times. The V call is TRBV6-2 or TRBV6-3, the J call TRBJ1-1; possibly TRBD1 for D (6 bases). CDR3 length: 13 residues. V lost 5 bases to trimming and J lost 4 bases, with 11 bases between them. CDR1 is MNHEY, CDR2 SVGEGT, per germline. CDR3 in DNA: TGTGCCAGCAGTCCACAGGGTCGCACTGAAGCTTTCTTT. Translating it yields CASSPQGRTEAFF.

This chain links TRBV2 with TRBJ1-1; D ambiguous. V was clipped by 10 bases and J by 2 bases, with 8 bases between them. The CDR3 totals 11 residues. Germline V gene sequence: CDR1 SNHLY, CDR2 FYNNEI. CDR3 loop: CATPHNTEAFF. The CDR3 DNA is TGTGCCACCCCCCATAACACTGAAGCTTTCTTT.

The CDR3 loop reads CASSSRGNYGYTF. CDR3 nucleotides: TGTGCCAGCAGCTCTAGGGGAAACTATGGCTACACCTTC. The V and J genes are TRBV5-8 and TRBJ1-2, with a possible D match to TRBD1 (5 bases). The CDR3 runs to 13 residues. The V end was cut by 3 bases, the J end by 2 bases, with 8 bases between. CDR1 is SGHTS and CDR2 is YDEGEE in the germline V gene.

This chain connects TRBV5-1 to TRBJ2-1, with TRBD2 as a possible D gene (5 bases). This CDR3 has 15 amino acids. Trimming took 5 bases from V and 6 from J, leaving 18 bases between them. CDR1 is SGHRS and CDR2 is YFSETQ in the germline V gene. Here the CDR3 reads CASRLSSSPSNEQFF. In DNA, the CDR3 is TGCGCCAGCAGGCTTTCTAGCTCTCCCAGCAATGAGCAGTTCTTC.